The clone carrying this TCR beta chain was observed many times. The target antigen is unknown. These data are taken from a study of molecular identifiers for immune sequencing clone quantification. Study as a whole: For replicates, RNA isolated from roughly 21,000 or 96,000 naive CD8 cells was divided into five portions, of which four were sequenced.

In TCRdb, the PCR reads were re-called with MiXCR into one record per CDR3 protein. The sample yields about 640,000 distinct CDR3 sequences, 15% to 20% seen once. Overall study findings and caveats: One million naive cells reportedly did not prevent detection of spiked Jurkat TCR RNA from one cell.

The V and J ends lost 4 bases and 0 bases, in that order; junction bases with no gene match: 11. CDR1 is LGHDT and CDR2 is YNNKEL in the germline V gene (reference sequence). The CDR3 runs 17 residues. The chain couples TRBV3-1 to TRBJ1-2, with TRBD1 identical over 7 bases. This receptor was identified in a human donor in good health. Some libraries in this study had Jurkat cell RNA spiked in. Sequencing was done on a sample of naive CD8+ T cells from blood, with Jurkat cell RNA spiked in. The subset is: FACS-sorted CD8+CD4-CCR7+CD45RA+ naive T cells. DNA of the CDR3: TGTGCCAGCAGCCCCCGGCAGGGGGTGAGGACTAACTATGGCTACACCTTC. Protein sequence: CASSPRQGVRTNYGYTF.